Sequencing of this T cell receptor beta chain was carried out in a study of T-cell memory formation after mild COVID-19. Study background: Among the donors, TCR clusters were largely specific to each donor.

The 5'RACE method, run with constant-segment primers, produced TCR alpha and TCR beta cDNA libraries (carrying sample barcodes and UMIs). One entry per CDR3 protein, called by TCRdb with MiXCR from the 5' RACE reads. This sample has 300,000 to 400,000 distinct CDR3 sequences; roughly 21% occur once, and the top ten carry 9.5% to 15%. Points from the study as a whole: Pre-infection memory already had some responding clones, implying cross-reactive memory joined. Clones that contracted clustered mainly in CM and EM if CD4+ and in EMRA if CD8+.

Comment on this clonotype: The antigen remains undetermined.

The CDR3 spans 17 residues. Germline CDR1 is LGHDT and CDR2 is YNNKEL (reference sequence). V was shortened by 4 bases and J by 1 base, with 16 bases between the two germline ends. This TCR derives from an adult woman who had mild COVID-19 (a few samples of this study predate the infection). Cell type and time point are not known. The sequenced sample consisted of PBMCs or a T cell subset sorted from them (not recorded which). The genes are TRBV3-1 and TRBJ2-2, with D possibly TRBD1 on 6 matching bases. In DNA form, the CDR3 reads TGTGCCAGCAGCCCCGAGTTGGGGGCTGGGAACACCGGGGAGCTGTTTTTT. It translates to CASSPELGAGNTGELFF.